These 24 T cell receptor beta chains came from one sample sequenced in a study of cytomegalovirus exposure and HLA in healthy donors. Measured with immunoSEQ multiplex PCR; TCRdb has only the in-frame clones, and not every one. The sample shows 230,000 or so clones, about 91% of them seen only once. Sequencing was done on a sample of PBMCs. All receptors come from a woman between 18 and 30 years old in good health and CMV-seronegative.

This sequence joins TRBV5-4 and TRBJ2-7; 9 nucleotides line up with TRBD2. The length of the CDR3 is 15 residues. Trimming removed 0 bases from V and 2 bases from J; junction bases left unmatched: 3. The germline V gene encodes CDR1 SGHNT and CDR2 YYREEE (reference sequence). The DNA of the CDR3 is TGTGCCAGCAGCTTGGATAGCGGGGGAGCCTACGAGCAGTACTTC. Translating gives CASSLDSGGAYEQYF.

CDR3: CASSVPPTGDTEAFF. CDR3 nucleotide sequence: TGTGCCAGCAGCGTCCCCCCGACAGGGGACACTGAAGCTTTCTTT. This rearrangement joins TRBV9 to TRBJ1-1, with 8 bases lining up with TRBD1. This CDR3 is 15 amino acids long. Germline CDR1 SGDLS, CDR2 YYNGEE. J lost 3 bases, V lost 2 bases, and 6 bases had no gene match.

The chain is built from TRBV7-2 and TRBJ2-5; TRBD2 aligns across 7 bases. The CDR3 is made up of 13 amino acids. Germline lookup yields CDR1 SGHTA and CDR2 FQGNSA. The V gene end was trimmed by 10 bases and the J gene end by 4 bases; junction bases not matched to a gene: 9. The CDR3 region has the DNA TGTGCCACCCTAGCAGCGGGATCAGAGACCCAGTACTTC. Its translation is CATLAAGSETQYF.

The chain combines TRBV4-1 with TRBJ2-2; 11 positions match TRBD2. This CDR3 is 18 amino acids long. With 2 bases clipped from V and 4 bases from J, the junction kept 9 bases outside the gene matches. Germline V CDR1 and CDR2: MGHRA, YSYEKL. CDR3 DNA sequence: TGCGCCAGCAGCCAACGTATTAGCGGGAGGGGGAGCACCGGGGAGCTGTTTTTT. Translation: CASSQRISGRGSTGELFF.

The J gene is TRBJ2-7, the V gene TRBV5-1, with 11 bases that match TRBD1. This CDR3 spans 14 amino acids. V shed 4 bases, J shed 5 bases, and the junction held 5 bases outside the gene matches. Germline V gene sequence: CDR1 SGHRS, CDR2 YFSETQ. CDR3 coding DNA: TGCGCCAGCAGCCCACGGACAGGGGGCGACGAGCAGTACTTC. It is translated as CASSPRTGGDEQYF.

The chain carries TRBV4-1 and TRBJ2-2; D call uncertain. CDR1 MGHRA and CDR2 YSYEKL come from the germline V gene. With 1 base removed from V and 1 base from J, the gap between germline ends came to 19 bases. CDR3 size: 19 residues. CDR3 sequence: CASSQVSLGLLGNTGELFF. In nucleotides, the CDR3 is TGCGCCAGCAGCCAAGTCTCATTGGGCCTGTTAGGGAACACCGGGGAGCTGTTTTTT.

Ten or more counts support this clone. Other nucleotide sequences from this sample produce the same CDR3. The chain is built from TRBV4-1 and TRBJ2-7, with 8 bases identical to TRBD1. The germline gives CDR1 MGHRA, CDR2 YSYEKL. J gave up 3 bases and V 3 bases, and 4 bases lay outside the gene matches. This CDR3 is built from 14 residues. Here the CDR3 DNA reads TGCGCCAGCAGCCACCCCGGGACAGGCTACGAGCAGTACTTC. Translation: CASSHPGTGYEQYF.

The chain is built from TRBV7-8 and TRBJ2-2; 13 bases line up with TRBD2. The CDR3 extends over 17 amino acids. Germline values: CDR1 SGHVS, CDR2 FQNEAQ. V gave up 5 bases and J gave up 7 bases; unmatched junction bases: 10. CDR3 sequence: CASSTRTSGSVIGELFF. Here the CDR3 DNA reads TGTGCCAGCAGCACGCGGACTAGCGGGAGTGTTATCGGGGAGCTGTTTTTT.

The chain employs TRBV7-9 and TRBJ2-3; D perhaps matches TRBD2 (5 bases). Trimming removed 5 bases at V and 3 bases at J, with 12 bases between. Germline lookup yields CDR1 SEHNR and CDR2 FQNEAQ (reference sequence). The CDR3 consists of 14 residues. The CDR3 DNA follows: TGTGCCAGCAGCCAAGGGTGGAGGACAGATACGCAGTATTTT. This codes for CASSQGWRTDTQYF. Supplemented by reference TRBV7-9 and TRBJ2-3, the full variable domain reads DTGVSQNPRHKITKRGQNVTFRCDPISEHNRLYWYRQTLGQGPEFLTYFQNEAQLEKSRLLSDRFSAERPKGSFSTLEIQRTEQGDSAMYLCASSQGWRTDTQYFGPGTRLTVL.

This chain uses TRBV6-6 with TRBJ1-1; 8 bases are a match to TRBD1. Looked up from germline, CDR1 is MNHNY and CDR2 is SVGAGI (reference sequence). Trimming cost V 8 bases and J 4 bases; bases outside gene matches: 6. The CDR3 totals 13 residues. CDR3 sequence reads: CASVVTGATEAFF. The CDR3 bases are TGTGCCAGCGTCGTGACAGGGGCCACTGAAGCTTTCTTT.

This clone was detected only once. This rearrangement joins TRBV2 to TRBJ1-4; 9 nucleotides line up with TRBD1. Germline V gives CDR1 SNHLY, CDR2 FYNNEI. J gave up 3 bases and V 4 bases, and 9 bases lay outside the gene matches. The CDR3 contains 17 residues. Written as DNA, the CDR3 is TGTGCCAGCAGTGCCTCCACAGGGGGCGCGTCTAATGAAAAACTGTTTTTT. Translated, it gives CASSASTGGASNEKLFF. The variable domain in full, with the rest retrieved from reference TRBV2 and TRBJ1-4, is EPEVTQTPSHQVTQMGQEVILRCVPISNHLYFYWYRQILGQKVEFLVSFYNNEISEKSEIFDDQFSVERPDGSNFTLKIRSTKLEDSAMYFCASSASTGGASNEKLFFGSGTQLSVL.

This clone was counted once. The rearrangement uses TRBV2 and TRBJ2-2; D gene uncertain. V lost 5 bases and J lost 7, with 14 bases in between. CDR1 and CDR2 (germline): SNHLY, FYNNEI. The CDR3 is made up of 14 amino acids. The CDR3 reads CASSPHLRSGELFF. The DNA of the CDR3 is TGTGCCAGCAGTCCTCATCTGAGAAGCGGGGAGCTGTTTTTT.

The chain has TRBV7-9 and TRBJ2-5; D unclear. CDR1 is SEHNR and CDR2 is FQNEAQ in the germline V gene (reference sequence). This CDR3 contains 15 residues. V lost 8 bases and J 4 bases, leaving 20 bases between the germline ends. The CDR3 protein is CASAERPSEGETQYF. CDR3 sequence (DNA): TGTGCCAGCGCGGAGAGGCCCAGCGAAGGAGAGACCCAGTACTTC.

This clone was seen a single time. CDR3 in amino acids: CASSLAVGRRGSSGATNEKLFF. The CDR3 nucleotides are TGCGCCAGCAGCTTGGCCGTCGGCCGGCGGGGCTCTAGCGGGGCAACTAATGAAAAACTGTTTTTT. The chain links TRBV5-1 to TRBJ1-4; D possibly corresponds to TRBD1 (5 bases). Germline V lookup: CDR1 SGHRS, CDR2 YFSETQ. V lost 0 bases, J lost 0 bases, and 27 bases lay in between. This CDR3 is built from 22 residues.

The chain recombines TRBV7-9 with TRBJ1-1; D remains unclear. Trimming left V 4 bases short and J 6 bases short, with 15 bases between. This CDR3 is built from 14 residues. Germline V lookup: CDR1 SEHNR, CDR2 FQNEAQ (reference sequence). CDR3 DNA: TGTGCCAGCAGCTGGTCCCGAGGAGACGCTGAAGCTTTCTTT. Translation gives CASSWSRGDAEAFF.

The chain combines TRBV7-9 with TRBJ1-1, with D unresolved. CDR1 and CDR2 from the germline V gene are SEHNR and FQNEAQ (reference sequence). This CDR3 is built from 14 residues. V lost 3 bases, J lost 8 bases, and 16 bases lay in between. CDR3 bases: TGTGCCAGCAGCTTTGGGCTGCGGGCAGACGAAGCTTTCTTT. It encodes CASSFGLRADEAFF.

The genes are TRBV5-6 and TRBJ2-1; a weak D match, TRBD2 (5 bases). Between the trimmed V and J ends, which lost 0 bases and 0 bases, there was a span of 7 bases. The germline gives CDR1 SGHDT, CDR2 YYEEEE. The CDR3 is 15 amino acids. The CDR3 loop reads CASSLGLSSYNEQFF. CDR3 nucleotides: TGTGCCAGCAGCTTGGGACTAAGCTCCTACAATGAGCAGTTCTTC. Full variable domain (outside the CDR3, taken from reference TRBV5-6 and TRBJ2-1): DAGVTQSPTHLIKTRGQQVTLRCSPKSGHDTVSWYQQALGQGPQFIFQYYEEEERQRGNFPDRFSGHQFPNYSSELNVNALLLGDSALYLCASSLGLSSYNEQFFGPGTRLTVL.

V gene TRBV7-8 combines with J gene TRBJ2-2; the match to TRBD1 covers 7 bases. With V trimmed by 2 bases and J by 4 bases, 4 bases remained unmatched. CDR1 SGHVS and CDR2 FQNEAQ come from the germline V gene. The CDR3 spans 15 residues. This chain's CDR3 is CASSLPPGGTGELFF. The CDR3 DNA is TGTGCCAGCAGCTTACCCCCAGGGGGCACCGGGGAGCTGTTTTTT.

The rearrangement joins TRBV27 to TRBJ1-4; D is unresolved. Germline V gives CDR1 MNHEY, CDR2 SMNVEV (reference sequence). The V end lost 4 bases, the J end lost 4 bases, and 22 bases lay between the germline ends. CDR3 length equals 18 residues. The CDR3 reads CASSSLNNPLRDNEKLFF. The CDR3 DNA is TGTGCCAGCAGTTCTTTGAATAATCCCCTACGGGATAATGAAAAACTGTTTTTT.

The chain joins TRBV6-1 to TRBJ1-3; D ambiguous. Germline assignment: CDR1 MNHNS and CDR2 SASEGT. This CDR3 is 18 amino acids long. V gave up 1 base and J gave up 4 bases, with 20 bases separating them. The DNA for the CDR3 is TGTGCCAGCAGTGAAGGGAGGAGGCACCAACAACCAGGAAACACCATATATTTT. Its protein is CASSEGRRHQQPGNTIYF.

The chain has TRBV27 and TRBJ2-7, with 10 bases lining up with TRBD2. Germline V gives CDR1 MNHEY, CDR2 SMNVEV (reference sequence). The CDR3 contains 14 residues. J was trimmed by 5 bases and V by 5 bases; bases with no gene match: 6. DNA of the CDR3: TGTGCCAGCAGTCTAGCGGGAGAAGGCGACGAGCAGTACTTC. It is translated as CASSLAGEGDEQYF.

This rearrangement joins TRBV28 to TRBJ2-2; a possible D gene is TRBD2 (5 bases). The CDR3 runs 22 residues. V was shortened by 1 base and J by 4 bases, with 31 bases between the two germline ends. Germline CDR1 and CDR2: MDHEN and SYDVKM. The CDR3 loop reads CASSLYWTQSVRGGGFTGELFF. CDR3 DNA sequence: TGTGCCAGCAGTTTATACTGGACCCAGAGTGTTCGCGGTGGAGGTTTCACCGGGGAGCTGTTTTTT. The whole variable domain, remainder taken from reference TRBV28 and TRBJ2-2, is DVKVTQSSRYLVKRTGEKVFLECVQDMDHENMFWYRQDPGLGLRLIYFSYDVKMKEKGDIPEGYSVSREKKERFSLILESASTNQTSMYLCASSLYWTQSVRGGGFTGELFFGEGSRLTVL.

The CDR3 DNA reads as TGCGCCAGCAGCTCCGGACAGGGGGCGTTGGTCACTGAAGCTTTCTTT. Translation: CASSSGQGALVTEAFF. The chain is built from TRBV5-1 and TRBJ1-1; 11 bases align to TRBD1. The junction had 8 bases not matched to a gene; V was cut back by 3 bases and J by 4 bases. The CDR3 runs to 16 residues. The germline gives CDR1 SGHRS, CDR2 YFSETQ.

This chain links TRBV4-1 with TRBJ2-7; TRBD1 matches at 7 bases. CDR3 length equals 17 residues. Trimming removed 0 bases from V and 2 bases from J; junction bases left unmatched: 10. In germline, CDR1 is MGHRA, CDR2 YSYEKL. CDR3 nucleotides: TGCGCCAGCAGCCAAGATCCTACGTGGCAGGGGGCCTACGAGCAGTACTTC. Protein product: CASSQDPTWQGAYEQYF.